A single sample is the source of the 13 T cell receptor beta chains below, sequenced in a study of blood T cell repertoires in COVID-19. Repertoires were generated with immunoSEQ multiplex PCR, while TCRdb's copy carries only in-frame clones and drops some. The sample contains about 53,000 clones, roughly 85% of which appear only once. The sequencing input was peripheral blood. These receptors were collected from a man at least 80 years old with acute or convalescent COVID-19.

V usage is TRBV15 and J usage is TRBJ2-1; the match to TRBD1 covers 10 bases. J was trimmed by 4 bases and V by 5 bases; bases with no gene match: 8. CDR3 length equals 16 residues. Germline lookup yields CDR1 LNHNV and CDR2 YYDKDF (reference sequence). The CDR3 region has the DNA TGTGCCACCAGCTTACTCGGACAGGGGGGGTACAATGAGCAGTTCTTC. It codes for CATSLLGQGGYNEQFF.

The chain links TRBV2 to TRBJ1-6, with 8 bases identical to TRBD1. This CDR3 spans 15 amino acids. V gave up 4 bases and J gave up 9 bases; unmatched junction bases: 8. Germline values: CDR1 SNHLY, CDR2 FYNNEI. This CDR3 reads CASSGVGQGASPLHF. CDR3 nucleotide sequence: TGTGCCAGCAGTGGGGTCGGACAGGGAGCTTCACCCCTCCACTTT.

The chain is built from TRBV6-5 and TRBJ1-5; the D gene is possibly TRBD1 (6 bases). The CDR3 runs 14 residues. From germline, CDR1 is MNHEY and CDR2 SVGAGI. V gave up 8 bases and J gave up 1 base, with 12 bases separating them. The DNA for the CDR3 is TGTGCCAGCCGAGGGGGGGCGAGCAATCAGCCCCAGCATTTT. Translation gives CASRGGASNQPQHF.

The CDR3 protein is CASSLLNEQFF. The CDR3 bases are TGTGCCAGCAGCTTACTGAATGAGCAGTTCTTC. The chain combines TRBV7-9 with TRBJ2-1; D remains ambiguous. In germline, CDR1 is SEHNR, CDR2 FQNEAQ (reference sequence). The germline V and J ends were trimmed by 2 bases and 7 bases, with 3 bases remaining between them. The CDR3 covers 11 residues.

This chain uses TRBV2 with TRBJ1-2; 7 bases line up with TRBD1. The V and J ends lost 5 bases and 4 bases, in that order; junction bases with no gene match: 7. Germline lookup yields CDR1 SNHLY and CDR2 FYNNEI. The CDR3 sequence is 14 residues long. The CDR3, as DNA: TGTGCCAGCAGTAACAGGGGCTGGGGCTATGGCTACACCTTC. It translates to CASSNRGWGYGYTF. Variable domain in full (rest from reference TRBV2 and TRBJ1-2): EPEVTQTPSHQVTQMGQEVILRCVPISNHLYFYWYRQILGQKVEFLVSFYNNEISEKSEIFDDQFSVERPDGSNFTLKIRSTKLEDSAMYFCASSNRGWGYGYTFGSGTRLTVV.

The chain links TRBV19 to TRBJ2-1; weak D call: TRBD2 (6 bases). The V and J ends lost 1 base and 0 bases respectively, with 10 bases between them. CDR1 and CDR2 (germline): LNHDA, SQIVND (reference sequence). The CDR3 totals 16 residues. CDR3 sequence (DNA): TGTGCCAGTAGTATAGGCGGGGTAATCTCCTACAATGAGCAGTTCTTC. It is translated as CASSIGGVISYNEQFF. Supplemented by reference TRBV19 and TRBJ2-1, the full variable domain reads DGGITQSPKYLFRKEGQNVTLSCEQNLNHDAMYWYRQDPGQGLRLIYYSQIVNDFQKGDIAEGYSVSREKKESFPLTVTSAQKNPTAFYLCASSIGGVISYNEQFFGPGTRLTVL.

J is TRBJ2-2 and V is TRBV3-1 (or the pseudogene TRBV3-2); D perhaps matches TRBD1 (5 bases). Germline CDR1 is LGHDT and CDR2 is YNNKEL (reference sequence). This CDR3 spans 14 amino acids. V was shortened by 5 bases and J by 6 bases, with 13 bases between the two germline ends. The CDR3 DNA is TGTGCCAGCAGCTTAAGGGGTTCAGCCGGGGAGCTGTTTTTT. Residues: CASSLRGSAGELFF.

The chain is built from TRBV19 and TRBJ2-3, with TRBD2 matching over 15 bases. Germline loops: CDR1 LNHDA, CDR2 SQIVND (reference sequence). There are 20 residues in the CDR3. J lost 1 base, V lost 4 bases, and 12 bases had no gene match. CDR3 in DNA: TGTGCCAGTAGTACCCGGGGACTAGCGGGGGGCCTTTTGGGCACAGATACGCAGTATTTT. It specifies CASSTRGLAGGLLGTDTQYF.

The genes are TRBV5-6 and TRBJ2-7, with D uncertain. Trimming removed 2 bases from V and 0 bases from J, with 15 bases in between. Germline V gene sequence: CDR1 SGHDT, CDR2 YYEEEE. This CDR3 has 16 residues. The CDR3 DNA reads TGTGCCAGCAGCTTCGGCACCGGCGGAAGCTCCTACGAGCAGTACTTC. It specifies CASSFGTGGSSYEQYF.

The CDR3, as DNA: TGTGCCAGTACCCGGACAGGGGGTGAGACCTACAATGAGCAGTTCTTC. It yields the protein CASTRTGGETYNEQFF. The J gene is TRBJ2-1, the V gene TRBV19; 10 bases align to TRBD1. Per germline, CDR1 LNHDA and CDR2 SQIVND (reference sequence). The junction had 8 bases not matched to a gene; V was cut back by 7 bases and J by 2 bases. CDR3 length: 16 residues.

V gene TRBV4-1 combines with J gene TRBJ2-7, with 8 bases identical to TRBD2. CDR3 length: 15 amino acids. Germline CDR1 MGHRA, CDR2 YSYEKL. Losses at the gene ends were 3 bases for V and 5 bases for J; bases not matched to a gene: 9. DNA of the CDR3: TGCGCCAGCAGCCATGCCAGAAGCGGGGGTAACGAGCAGTACTTC. This encodes CASSHARSGGNEQYF.

V and J are TRBV6-4 and TRBJ1-1; D is perhaps TRBD1 (6 bases). CDR1 is MRHNA and CDR2 is SNTAGT in the germline V gene. V lost 4 bases to trimming and J lost 1 base, with 7 bases between them. The CDR3 runs to 13 residues. The CDR3 spells CASSAGQNTEAFF. In nucleotides, the CDR3 is TGTGCCAGCAGTGCGGGACAGAACACTGAAGCTTTCTTT.

The J gene is TRBJ2-2, the V gene TRBV19; a possible D gene is TRBD1 (6 bases). Trimming took off 6 bases at V and 7 bases at J, with 12 bases between the two ends. The germline V gene encodes CDR1 LNHDA and CDR2 SQIVND (reference sequence). This CDR3 contains 13 residues. In DNA form, the CDR3 reads TGTGCCAGTAGGTCAGGGGCCGGCGGGGAGCTGTTTTTT. Its protein is CASRSGAGGELFF. The complete variable domain, with remaining parts taken from reference TRBV19 and TRBJ2-2, reads DGGITQSPKYLFRKEGQNVTLSCEQNLNHDAMYWYRQDPGQGLRLIYYSQIVNDFQKGDIAEGYSVSREKKESFPLTVTSAQKNPTAFYLCASRSGAGGELFFGEGSRLTVL.